This T cell receptor beta chain was identified in a study of blood T cell repertoires in COVID-19. Study overall: Acute and convalescent COVID-19 samples came from the United States, Italy and Spain.

Under the authors' procedure: Amplified reference gene primers provided the basis for estimating nucleated cell counts. Generated by immunoSEQ multiplex PCR, the TCRdb table keeps only in-frame clones and is missing some. The V and J calls and clone size are taken from that table; D and trimming were inferred from the DNA. The sample holds 200,000 to 300,000 clones, 80% to 95% seen once. Trimming cost V 6 bases and J 2 bases; bases outside gene matches: 4. The germline V gene has CDR1 MDHEN and CDR2 SYDVKM. The CDR3 spans 13 residues. This clone appeared once. Followed over time, Seattle patients had been enrolled while infection was active.

The rearrangement uses TRBV28 and TRBJ2-7; TRBD1 matches at 7 bases. This receptor was obtained from a person in their late teens or twenties with COVID-19, enrolled during active disease. The sample consisted of peripheral blood. The CDR3: CASSNRGTYEQYF. The CDR3 region has the DNA TGTGCCAGCAGCAACAGGGGTACCTACGAGCAGTACTTC.